The rows below give T cell receptor beta chains drawn from one sample of a study of blood T cell repertoires in COVID-19. The assay was immunoSEQ multiplex PCR, and TCRdb's table has in-frame clones only and misses some. This sample has about 230,000 clones, with 85% to 90% found just once. Input material: peripheral blood. These receptor sequences come from a man aged 25 to 40 with COVID-19, enrolled during active disease. CDR3s include the opening cysteine and the closing phenylalanine or tryptophan. The D gene is left open where the match is weak. Clone size is shown for a subset of rows, as once, few, many or a class of expanded clone.

j_call: TRBJ2-1; d_call: TRBD2; clone_size: few; v_call: TRBV5-1; cdr3_aa: CASTGLAGYHNEQFF; cdr3_nt: TGCGCCAGCACCGGGCTAGCGGGGTACCACAATGAGCAGTTCTTC
j_call: TRBJ2-5; d_call: NA; clone_size: NA; v_call: TRBV11-3; cdr3_aa: CASSLDSETQYF; cdr3_nt: TGTGCCAGCAGCTTAGATAGCGAGACCCAGTACTTC
j_call: TRBJ2-1; d_call: TRBD2; clone_size: NA; v_call: TRBV2; cdr3_aa: CASSPGLGGGEQFF; cdr3_nt: TGTGCCAGCAGTCCGGGACTAGGGGGAGGTGAGCAGTTCTTC
j_call: TRBJ1-3; d_call: TRBD1; clone_size: NA; v_call: TRBV12-3/TRBV12-4; cdr3_aa: CASSSGQGDTIYF; cdr3_nt: TGTGCCAGCAGTTCCGGACAGGGGGACACCATATATTTT
j_call: TRBJ2-3; d_call: TRBD2; clone_size: NA; v_call: TRBV30; cdr3_aa: CAWARGGDTQYF; cdr3_nt: TGTGCCTGGGCTCGGGGGGGCGATACGCAGTATTTT
j_call: TRBJ1-6; d_call: TRBD1; clone_size: NA; v_call: TRBV6-6; cdr3_aa: CASSVRDRLDSPLHF; cdr3_nt: TGTGCCAGCAGCGTCCGGGACAGGCTAGATTCACCCCTCCACTTT
j_call: TRBJ2-7; d_call: TRBD1; clone_size: NA; v_call: TRBV27; cdr3_aa: CASRPGQGPYEQYF; cdr3_nt: TGTGCCAGCCGACCGGGACAGGGTCCCTACGAGCAGTACTTC
j_call: TRBJ2-5; d_call: NA; clone_size: NA; v_call: TRBV24-1; cdr3_aa: CATSDPSGFPETQYF; cdr3_nt: TGTGCCACCAGTGATCCGTCAGGGTTTCCAGAGACCCAGTACTTC
j_call: TRBJ2-2; d_call: TRBD2; clone_size: NA; v_call: TRBV7-7; cdr3_aa: CASSLRTSGRSGELFF; cdr3_nt: TGTGCCAGCAGCCTACGGACTAGCGGGAGGTCCGGGGAGCTGTTTTTT
j_call: TRBJ1-2; d_call: NA; clone_size: NA; v_call: TRBV2; cdr3_aa: CASTTVRGYTF; cdr3_nt: TGTGCCAGCACGACAGTGAGGGGCTACACCTTC
j_call: TRBJ2-7; d_call: NA; clone_size: few; v_call: TRBV9; cdr3_aa: CASSARGPDEQYF; cdr3_nt: TGTGCCAGCAGCGCTCGGGGTCCTGACGAGCAGTACTTC
j_call: TRBJ1-5; d_call: TRBD1; clone_size: NA; v_call: TRBV24-1; cdr3_aa: CATSDPTGEPQHF; cdr3_nt: TGTGCCACCAGTGATCCTACAGGGGAGCCCCAGCATTTT
j_call: TRBJ2-1; d_call: TRBD2; clone_size: few; v_call: TRBV4-2; cdr3_aa: CASSQGSGRGNEQFF; cdr3_nt: TGTGCCAGCAGCCAAGGTAGCGGGAGGGGAAATGAGCAGTTCTTC
j_call: TRBJ1-2; d_call: NA; clone_size: NA; v_call: TRBV7-9; cdr3_aa: CASSLEAGSAGYTF; cdr3_nt: TGTGCCAGCAGCTTAGAGGCAGGGTCGGCTGGCTACACCTTC
j_call: TRBJ1-5; d_call: NA; clone_size: NA; v_call: TRBV19; cdr3_aa: CASTRAGPQPQHF; cdr3_nt: TGTGCCAGTACCCGAGCAGGGCCACAGCCCCAGCATTTT